These T cell receptor beta chains were read from a single sample in a study of patients and donors after allogeneic stem cell transplantation. TCRdb re-called the RT-PCR reads through MiXCR, storing one row per CDR3 protein. This repertoire shows 70,000 or so distinct CDR3 sequences, 26% found once; its top ten account for 26%. Sequencing input: blood, either unsorted or a sorted T cell fraction (not recorded which). All receptors derive from a human donor who was either an allogeneic HSCT recipient or a stem cell or donor lymphocyte infusion donor (not recorded which). It is not recorded whose cells these are; they may come from a transplant donor. Each CDR3 is given with its conserved first and last residue. Fields, in order: V gene, D gene, clone size, J gene, CDR3 DNA, CDR3 protein. A D gene is named only where the DNA matches it firmly. Size is omitted from some rows. Given values are once, few, many or a class for expanded clones.

TRBV4-3,TRBD1,few,TRBJ1-2,TGCGCCAGCAGCCAAGATCTGGGACAGCCGGTGGGCTACACCTTC,CASSQDLGQPVGYTF
TRBV4-1,.,.,TRBJ2-7,TGCGCCAGCAGCCAAGTTTGGGGCCGTGGGGGGTACTTC,CASSQVWGRGGYF
TRBV12-3/TRBV12-4,.,.,TRBJ2-3,TGTGCCAGCAGCCCGGGACCCACCACAGATACGCAGTATTTT,CASSPGPTTDTQYF
TRBV10-3,.,.,TRBJ2-7,TGTGCCATCAGTGTGGACAGCGCCTACGAGCAGTACTTC,CAISVDSAYEQYF
TRBV5-6,TRBD1,few,TRBJ1-1,TGTGCCAGCAGCTGGGACAGGGTGAACACTGAAGCTTTCTTT,CASSWDRVNTEAFF
TRBV24-1,.,.,TRBJ2-3,TGTGCCACCAGTGATGTACCAGATACGCAGTATTTT,CATSDVPDTQYF
TRBV7-2,.,few,TRBJ2-1,TGTGCCAGCAGCTTACAGGTGGAGGGGCGGCAGTTCTTC,CASSLQVEGRQFF
TRBV20-1,.,few,TRBJ1-3,TGCAGTGCTAGAGATATAGCGGGGGAGAGCACCATATATTTT,CSARDIAGESTIYF
TRBV6-2/TRBV6-3,.,many,TRBJ2-7,TGTGCCAGCAGTGAGGGACCGAACTACGAGCAGTACTTC,CASSEGPNYEQYF
TRBV4-3,.,.,TRBJ2-1,TGCGCCAGCAGCCAAGCTTTCGTAAGCTCCTACAATGAGCAGTTCTTC,CASSQAFVSSYNEQFF
TRBV12-3/TRBV12-4,.,few,TRBJ2-1,TGTGCCAGCAGTTTCCCAGGGCGGAAAATTTACAATGAGCAGTTCTTC,CASSFPGRKIYNEQFF
TRBV5-1,TRBD1,.,TRBJ1-4,TGCGCCAGCAGCTCTGCCGGGACAGGAGGCGAAAAACTGTTTTTT,CASSSAGTGGEKLFF
TRBV7-8,.,.,TRBJ2-1,TGTGCCAGCAGCTTATGGCAGGGGACCTACAATGAGCAGTTCTTC,CASSLWQGTYNEQFF
TRBV20-1,TRBD2,.,TRBJ2-2,TGCAGTGCTGTGGGACTAGAGAACACCGGGGAGCTGTTTTTT,CSAVGLENTGELFF
TRBV29-1,TRBD1,.,TRBJ1-5,TGCAGCTATCTAACAGGGGGCCCCAATCAGCCCCAGCATTTT,CSYLTGGPNQPQHF
TRBV20-1,.,few,TRBJ1-4,TGCAGTGCTAGTAATGGTTTCGACGAAAAACTGTTTTTT,CSASNGFDEKLFF
TRBV10-2,TRBD2,few,TRBJ2-2,TGCGCCAGCAGTGAAGCGGGGGGGCCCGGGGAGCTGTTTTTT,CASSEAGGPGELFF
TRBV9,TRBD2,once,TRBJ2-3,TGTGCCAGCAGCGCGCCGGGGGGTGGCACAGATACGCAGTATTTT,CASSAPGGGTDTQYF
TRBV7-9,.,few,TRBJ1-1,TGTGCCAGCAGCTTAGAACACCCCTTCCCCCTTGAAGCTTTCTTT,CASSLEHPFPLEAFF
TRBV5-1,.,few,TRBJ2-5,TGCGCCAGCAGCGCCCGGGACCCAGAGACCCAGTACTTC,CASSARDPETQYF
TRBV7-9,TRBD2,few,TRBJ2-5,TGTGCCAGCAGCTCCACTAGCGACCTATGGGCCCAGTACTTC,CASSSTSDLWAQYF
TRBV4-3,TRBD2,.,TRBJ2-1,TGCGCCAGCAGCCAAGCGGCTAGCGGGACGTACAATGAGCAGTTCTTC,CASSQAASGTYNEQFF
TRBV20-1,.,medium-sized,TRBJ2-3,TGCAGTGCTAGAGACAGGGATACAGATACGCAGTATTTT,CSARDRDTDTQYF
TRBV29-1,.,few,TRBJ1-1,TGCAGCGAAATAAAGGGACAGAACACTGAAGCTTTCTTT,CSEIKGQNTEAFF
TRBV20-1,.,.,TRBJ1-4,TGCAGTGCTACGGACCCTAGAGCTAATGAAAAACTGTTTTTT,CSATDPRANEKLFF
TRBV20-1,.,few,TRBJ1-4,.,CSAFVTGVPEKLFF
TRBV20-1,.,.,TRBJ2-7,TGCAGTGCGAAGCAACGGGAGAGCTCCTACGAGCAGTACTTC,CSAKQRESSYEQYF
TRBV12-3/TRBV12-4,.,many,TRBJ1-4,TGTGCCAGCAGTTTAGGGGAAAAACTGTTTTTT,CASSLGEKLFF
TRBV10-3,.,.,TRBJ2-2,TGTGCCATCAGCGACAGCGGAAGGGGCTACACCGGGGAGCTGTTTTTT,CAISDSGRGYTGELFF
TRBV12-3/TRBV12-4,.,.,TRBJ1-5,TGTGCCAGCAGTTCTATCAAGGCCAGCAATCAGCCCCAGCATTTT,CASSSIKASNQPQHF
TRBV5-1,.,few,TRBJ1-6,TGCGCCAGCAGGGAACGGGAACTGAGGGCCTATAATTCACCCCTCCACTTT,CASRERELRAYNSPLHF
TRBV20-1,.,few,TRBJ2-7,TGCAGTGCAAGGGGGGCCCCCTACGAGCAGTACTTC,CSARGAPYEQYF
TRBV7-6,TRBD1,.,TRBJ2-1,TGTGCCAGCAGCTTAGAACAGACAGGGCGCGCTGAGCAGTTCTTC,CASSLEQTGRAEQFF
TRBV7-9,TRBD1,.,TRBJ1-4,TGTGCCAGCAGCCTTGGACAGGCCTTTAATGAAAAACTGTTTTTT,CASSLGQAFNEKLFF
TRBV10-3,.,few,TRBJ1-2,TGTGCCATCAGGGACCTAAACTATGGCTACACCTTC,CAIRDLNYGYTF
TRBV7-6,.,.,TRBJ2-1,TGTGCCAGCCGCGCTAACAATAACAATGAGCAGTTCTTC,CASRANNNNEQFF
TRBV20-1,.,few,TRBJ2-7,TGCAGTGCTAGAGGGCAGATCGCCTACGAGCAGTACTTC,CSARGQIAYEQYF
TRBV4-2,.,few,TRBJ1-1,TGTGCCAGCAGCCCCGCCCCCACAGGGAACACTGAAGCTTTCTTT,CASSPAPTGNTEAFF
TRBV15,.,.,TRBJ2-1,TGTGCCACCAGCAGAGATCCCAGCAGGGGTATGAAGCAGTTCTTC,CATSRDPSRGMKQFF
TRBV6-1,.,.,TRBJ2-1,TGTGCCAGCAGTGAAGTCCTTGAGCAGTTCTTC,CASSEVLEQFF
TRBV28,.,few,TRBJ2-3,TGTGCCAGTTGGGTCTTACCAGATACGCAGTATTTT,CASWVLPDTQYF
TRBV7-2,TRBD2,many,TRBJ2-4,TGTGCCAGCAGACCGAGCGGGAGTTCTGCCAAAAACATTCAGTACTTC,CASRPSGSSAKNIQYF
TRBV7-9,.,few,TRBJ2-1,TGTGCCAGCAGCTTAGCAGGCGCGAATGAGCAGTTCTTC,CASSLAGANEQFF
TRBV5-1,.,few,TRBJ1-1,TGCGCCAGCAGCACTAGTCGAAACACTGAAGCTTTCTTT,CASSTSRNTEAFF
TRBV15,.,.,TRBJ2-5,TGTGCCACCAGCAGAGATACTTTTTGGTCGGCCGAGACCCAGTACTTC,CATSRDTFWSAETQYF